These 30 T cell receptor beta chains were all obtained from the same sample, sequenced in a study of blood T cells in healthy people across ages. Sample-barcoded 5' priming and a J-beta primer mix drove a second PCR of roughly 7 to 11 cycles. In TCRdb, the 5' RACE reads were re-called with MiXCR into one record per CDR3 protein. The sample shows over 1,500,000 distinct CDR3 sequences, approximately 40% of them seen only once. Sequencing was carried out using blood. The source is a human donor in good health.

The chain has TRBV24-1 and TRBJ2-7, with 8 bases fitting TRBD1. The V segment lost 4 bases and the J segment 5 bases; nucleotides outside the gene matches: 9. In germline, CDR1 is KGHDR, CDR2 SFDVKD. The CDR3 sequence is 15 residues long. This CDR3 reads CATSESGTGSHEQYF. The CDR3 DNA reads TGTGCCACCAGTGAATCCGGGACAGGATCCCACGAGCAGTACTTC.

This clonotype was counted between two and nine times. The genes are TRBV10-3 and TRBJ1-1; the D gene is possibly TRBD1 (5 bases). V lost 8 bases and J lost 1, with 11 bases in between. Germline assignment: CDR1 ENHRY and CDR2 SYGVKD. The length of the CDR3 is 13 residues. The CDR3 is CAIGGDGNTEAFF. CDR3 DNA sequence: TGTGCCATCGGGGGAGACGGGAACACTGAAGCTTTCTTT.

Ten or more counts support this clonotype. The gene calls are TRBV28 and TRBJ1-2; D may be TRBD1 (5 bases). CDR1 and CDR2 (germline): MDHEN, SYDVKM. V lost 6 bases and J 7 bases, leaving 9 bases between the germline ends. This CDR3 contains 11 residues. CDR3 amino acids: CASRRGGGYTF. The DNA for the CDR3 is TGTGCCAGCAGACGGGGCGGTGGCTACACCTTC.

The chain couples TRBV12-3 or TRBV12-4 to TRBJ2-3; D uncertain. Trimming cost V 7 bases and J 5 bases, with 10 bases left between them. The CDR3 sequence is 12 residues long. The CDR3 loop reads CASTDGIDTQYF. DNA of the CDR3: TGTGCCAGCACGGACGGAATAGATACGCAGTATTTT.

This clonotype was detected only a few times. The CDR3 DNA reads TGTGCCAGCAGTTTTGAGGCAGGTGCTTACAATGAGCAGTTCTTC. As protein: CASSFEAGAYNEQFF. The chain has TRBV12-3 or TRBV12-4 and TRBJ2-1; no clear D gene. The CDR3 covers 15 residues. V lost 3 bases, J lost 4 bases, and 13 bases lay in between.

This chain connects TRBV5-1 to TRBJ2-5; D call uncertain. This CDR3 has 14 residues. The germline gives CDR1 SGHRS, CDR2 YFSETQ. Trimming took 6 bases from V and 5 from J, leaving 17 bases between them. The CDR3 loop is CASKLSSPRETQYF. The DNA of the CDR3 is TGCGCCAGCAAGTTATCTTCGCCCCGGGAGACCCAGTACTTC. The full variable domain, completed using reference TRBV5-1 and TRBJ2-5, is KAGVTQTPRYLIKTRGQQVTLSCSPISGHRSVSWYQQTPGQGLQFLFEYFSETQRNKGNFPGRFSGRQFSNSRSEMNVSTLELGDSALYLCASKLSSPRETQYFGPGTRLLVL.

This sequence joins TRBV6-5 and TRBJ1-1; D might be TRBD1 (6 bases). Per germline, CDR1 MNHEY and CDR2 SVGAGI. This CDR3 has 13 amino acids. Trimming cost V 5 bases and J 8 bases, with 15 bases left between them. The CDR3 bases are TGTGCCAGCAGTCCGACAACCAGGGGAGAAGCTTTCTTT. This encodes CASSPTTRGEAFF.

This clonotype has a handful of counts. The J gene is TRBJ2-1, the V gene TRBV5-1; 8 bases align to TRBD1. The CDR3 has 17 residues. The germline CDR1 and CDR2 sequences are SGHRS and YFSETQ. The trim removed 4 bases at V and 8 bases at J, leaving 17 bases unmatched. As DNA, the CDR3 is TGCGCCAGCAGCCCACGACAGGGGAGGACTATATCGGATGAGCAGTTCTTC. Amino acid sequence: CASSPRQGRTISDEQFF.

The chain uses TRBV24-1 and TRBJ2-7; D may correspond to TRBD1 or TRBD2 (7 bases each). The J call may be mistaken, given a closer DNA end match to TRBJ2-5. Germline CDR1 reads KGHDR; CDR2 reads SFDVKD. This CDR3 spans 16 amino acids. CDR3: CATSRASGTDIETQYF. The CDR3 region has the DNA TGTGCCACCAGTCGGGCCAGCGGGACAGACATAGAGACCCAGTACTTC.

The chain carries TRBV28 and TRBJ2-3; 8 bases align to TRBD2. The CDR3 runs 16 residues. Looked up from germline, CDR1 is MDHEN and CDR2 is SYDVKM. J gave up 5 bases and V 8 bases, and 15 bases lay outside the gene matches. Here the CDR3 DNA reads TGTGCCAGCCGACCCGTGAGGCGGGGGGTTCAAGATACGCAGTATTTT. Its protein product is CASRPVRRGVQDTQYF.

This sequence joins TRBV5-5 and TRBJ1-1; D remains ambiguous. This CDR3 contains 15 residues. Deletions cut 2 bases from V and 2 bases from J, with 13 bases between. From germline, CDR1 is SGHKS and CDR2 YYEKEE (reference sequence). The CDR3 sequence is CASSFTRQQNTEAFF. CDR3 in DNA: TGTGCCAGCAGCTTCACGAGGCAGCAAAACACTGAAGCTTTCTTT. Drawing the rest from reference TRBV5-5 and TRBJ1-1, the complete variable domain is DAGVTQSPTHLIKTRGQQVTLRCSPISGHKSVSWYQQVLGQGPQFIFQYYEKEERGRGNFPDRFSARQFPNYSSELNVNALLLGDSALYLCASSFTRQQNTEAFFGQGTRLTVV.

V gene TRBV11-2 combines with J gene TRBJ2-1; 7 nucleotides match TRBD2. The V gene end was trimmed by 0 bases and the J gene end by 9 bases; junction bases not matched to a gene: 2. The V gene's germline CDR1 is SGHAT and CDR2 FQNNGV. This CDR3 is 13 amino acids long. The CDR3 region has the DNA TGTGCCAGCAGCTTAGATTGGGGGGGTGAGCAGTTCTTC. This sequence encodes CASSLDWGGEQFF.

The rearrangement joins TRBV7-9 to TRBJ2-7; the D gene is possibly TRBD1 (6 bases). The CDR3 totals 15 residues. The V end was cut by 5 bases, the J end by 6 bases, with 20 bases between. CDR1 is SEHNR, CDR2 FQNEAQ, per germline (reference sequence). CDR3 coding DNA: TGTGCCAGCAGCCTCCGACAGGCCCCGTCTGGCGAGCAGTACTTC. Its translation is CASSLRQAPSGEQYF. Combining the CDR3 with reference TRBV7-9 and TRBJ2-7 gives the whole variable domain DTGVSQNPRHKITKRGQNVTFRCDPISEHNRLYWYRQTLGQGPEFLTYFQNEAQLEKSRLLSDRFSAERPKGSFSTLEIQRTEQGDSAMYLCASSLRQAPSGEQYFGPGTRLTVT.

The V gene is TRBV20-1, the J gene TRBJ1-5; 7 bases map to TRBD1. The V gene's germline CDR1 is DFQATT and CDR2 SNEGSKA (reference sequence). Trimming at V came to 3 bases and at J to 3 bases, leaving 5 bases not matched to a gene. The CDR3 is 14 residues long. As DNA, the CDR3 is TGCAGTGCTAGTTTGGACAGGTTCAATCAGCCCCAGCATTTT. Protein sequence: CSASLDRFNQPQHF.

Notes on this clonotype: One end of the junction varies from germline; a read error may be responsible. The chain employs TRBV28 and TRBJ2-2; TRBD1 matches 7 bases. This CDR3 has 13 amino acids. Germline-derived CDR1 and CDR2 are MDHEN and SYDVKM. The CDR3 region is CASTLQGPGELCF. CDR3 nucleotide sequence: TGTGCCAGCACCCTACAGGGGCCCGGGGAGCTGTGTTTT.

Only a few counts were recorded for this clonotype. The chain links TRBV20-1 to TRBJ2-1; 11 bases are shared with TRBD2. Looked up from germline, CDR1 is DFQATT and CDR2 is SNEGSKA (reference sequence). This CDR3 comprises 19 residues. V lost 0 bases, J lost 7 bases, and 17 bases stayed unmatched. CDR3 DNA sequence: TGCAGTGCTAGAGATCTAGGGCTAGCGGGGGGCCAGACACTGAATGAGCAGTTCTTC. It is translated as CSARDLGLAGGQTLNEQFF.

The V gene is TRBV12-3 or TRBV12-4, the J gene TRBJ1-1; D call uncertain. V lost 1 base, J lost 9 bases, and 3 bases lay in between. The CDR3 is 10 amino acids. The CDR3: CASSLEQAFF. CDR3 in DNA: TGTGCCAGCAGTTTAGAGCAAGCTTTCTTT.

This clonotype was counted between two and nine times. The CDR3 is CASGLATNEKLFF. The DNA of the CDR3 is TGTGCTAGTGGTCTGGCAACTAATGAAAAACTGTTTTTT. The gene calls are TRBV12-5 and TRBJ1-4; no clear D. The CDR3 consists of 13 residues. Germline CDR1 is LGHNT and CDR2 is FRNRAP. V lost 5 bases and J 0 bases, leaving 4 bases between the germline ends.

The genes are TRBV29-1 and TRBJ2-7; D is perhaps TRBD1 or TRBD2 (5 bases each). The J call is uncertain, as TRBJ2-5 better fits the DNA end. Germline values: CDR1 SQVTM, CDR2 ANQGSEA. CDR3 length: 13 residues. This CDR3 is CSVVTGLLGTQYF. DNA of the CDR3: TGCAGCGTCGTAACAGGACTTTTAGGGACCCAGTACTTC.

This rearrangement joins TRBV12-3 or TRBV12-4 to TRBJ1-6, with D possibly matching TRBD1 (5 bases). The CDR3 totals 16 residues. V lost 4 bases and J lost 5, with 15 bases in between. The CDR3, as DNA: TGTGCCAGCAGTTCCTCTGGGGGGTTTGATAATTCACCCCTCCACTTT. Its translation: CASSSSGGFDNSPLHF.

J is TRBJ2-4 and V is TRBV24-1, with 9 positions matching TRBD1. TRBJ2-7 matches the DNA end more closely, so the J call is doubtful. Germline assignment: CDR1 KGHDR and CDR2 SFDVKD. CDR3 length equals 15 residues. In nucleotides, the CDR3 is TGTGCCACCAGTGGTCCGGGGACAGGGAGCTACGAGCAGTACTTC. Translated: CATSGPGTGSYEQYF.

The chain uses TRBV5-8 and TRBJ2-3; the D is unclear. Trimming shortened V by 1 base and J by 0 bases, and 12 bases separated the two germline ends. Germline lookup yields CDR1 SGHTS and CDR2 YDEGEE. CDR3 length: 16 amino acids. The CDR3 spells CASSLIIRPSTDTQYF. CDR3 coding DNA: TGTGCCAGCAGCTTGATCATCCGGCCTAGCACAGATACGCAGTATTTT.

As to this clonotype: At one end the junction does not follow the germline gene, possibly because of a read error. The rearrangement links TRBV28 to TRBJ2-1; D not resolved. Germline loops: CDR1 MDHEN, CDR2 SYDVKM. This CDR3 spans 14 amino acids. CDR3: CASSWYYKDNEQFF. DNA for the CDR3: TGTGCCAGTAGTTGGTACTACAAGGACAATGAGCAGTTCTTC.

CDR3 in DNA: TGTGCCAGCTCACCACCGGGGGGCGCTGGGTATGGCTACACCTTC. This codes for CASSPPGGAGYGYTF. The chain employs TRBV18 and TRBJ1-2, with TRBD1 as a possible D gene (6 bases). This CDR3 spans 15 amino acids. Germline CDR1 KGHSH, CDR2 LQKENI. Trimming cost V 0 bases and J 5 bases, with 13 bases left between them.

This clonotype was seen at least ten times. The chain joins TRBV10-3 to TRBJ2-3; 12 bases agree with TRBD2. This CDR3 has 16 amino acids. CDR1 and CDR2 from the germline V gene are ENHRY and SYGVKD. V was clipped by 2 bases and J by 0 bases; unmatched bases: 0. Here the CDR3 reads CAISEGLAGSTDTQYF. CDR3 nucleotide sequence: TGTGCCATCAGTGAGGGACTAGCGGGAAGCACAGATACGCAGTATTTT.

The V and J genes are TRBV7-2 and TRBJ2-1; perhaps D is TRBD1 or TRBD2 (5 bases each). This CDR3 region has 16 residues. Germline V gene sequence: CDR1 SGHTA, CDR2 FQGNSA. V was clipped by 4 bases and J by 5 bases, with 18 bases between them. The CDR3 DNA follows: TGTGCCAGCAGCTCATTCGTGGGACCTGGGCACAATGAGCAGTTCTTC. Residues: CASSSFVGPGHNEQFF.

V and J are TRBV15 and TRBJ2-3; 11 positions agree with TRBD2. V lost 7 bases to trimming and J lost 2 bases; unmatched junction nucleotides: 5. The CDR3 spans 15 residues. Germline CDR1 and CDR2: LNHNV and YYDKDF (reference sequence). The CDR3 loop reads CATNTSGGITDTQYF. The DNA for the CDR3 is TGTGCCACCAACACTAGCGGGGGTATCACAGATACGCAGTATTTT.

CDR3 in amino acids: CAISEGQPNEQFF. The CDR3 DNA follows: TGTGCCATCAGTGAGGGGCAGCCCAATGAGCAGTTCTTC. This rearrangement joins TRBV10-3 to TRBJ2-1; D is uncertain. The germline CDR1 and CDR2 sequences are ENHRY and SYGVKD. The length of the CDR3 is 13 residues. V was cut by 2 bases and J by 6 bases, with 8 bases left in between.

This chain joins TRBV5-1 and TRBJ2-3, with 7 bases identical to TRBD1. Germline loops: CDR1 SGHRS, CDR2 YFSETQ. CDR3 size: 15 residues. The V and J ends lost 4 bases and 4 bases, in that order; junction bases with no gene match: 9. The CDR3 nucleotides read TGCGCCAGCAGCCGAACAGGGGTCCAAGCAGATACGCAGTATTTT. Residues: CASSRTGVQADTQYF. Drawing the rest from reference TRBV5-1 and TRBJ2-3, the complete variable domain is KAGVTQTPRYLIKTRGQQVTLSCSPISGHRSVSWYQQTPGQGLQFLFEYFSETQRNKGNFPGRFSGRQFSNSRSEMNVSTLELGDSALYLCASSRTGVQADTQYFGPGTRLTVL.

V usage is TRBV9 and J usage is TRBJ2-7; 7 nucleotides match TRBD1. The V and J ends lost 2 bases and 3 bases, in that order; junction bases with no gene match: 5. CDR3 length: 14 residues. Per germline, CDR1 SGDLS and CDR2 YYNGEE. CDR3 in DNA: TGTGCCAGCAGCGTCCGACAGGGTGACTACGAGCAGTACTTC. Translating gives CASSVRQGDYEQYF.